This section outlines one T cell receptor (beta chain) sequence together with its context. Per germline, CDR1 DFQATT and CDR2 SNEGSKA (reference sequence). The CDR3 covers 17 residues. J was trimmed by 7 bases and V by 0 bases; bases with no gene match: 13. This specimen belongs to a study of CD8 T cells in Susac syndrome. The authors reverse transcribed roughly 0.5 to 1 ug RNA with random hexamers. MiXCR, applied by TCRdb to the immunoSEQ multiplex PCR reads, yields one record per CDR3 protein. The table records around 56,000 distinct CDR3 sequences, roughly nine tenths of them present only once. The chain uses TRBV20-1 and TRBJ2-1; 9 nucleotides match TRBD1. The sequence derives from a human donor in good health. Sequencing input: CD8+ T cells from PBMCs. CDR3 in DNA: TGCAGTGCTAGAGATCCGGGGGACAGGGTCCGCCCGAATGAGCAGTTCTTC. This codes for CSARDPGDRVRPNEQFF.